This T cell receptor beta chain was sequenced during a study of regulatory and conventional T cells in RAG deficiency. Study outcomes and limitations: These Omenn syndrome Treg sorts may hold peripherally activated cells instead. RAG-deficient patients showed markedly lower Shannon entropy and higher Simpson indices than control T-cell subsets.

The V gene's germline CDR1 is SGHRS and CDR2 YFSETQ. V gave up 3 bases and J gave up 5 bases; unmatched junction bases: 3. The CDR3 extends over 13 amino acids. The data were produced by immunoSEQ multiplex PCR, yet TCRdb's version contains in-frame clones alone and is incomplete. Of roughly 7,100 clones in the sample, around nine tenths were seen once. Worth noting for this clone: Its specificity is unknown.

Blood CD4+ CD25-high CD127-low regulatory T cells supplied the genomic DNA template. The same specimen was also included in a second study, on regulatory T cells. That paper notes: The PCR used 52 TRBV and 13 TRBJ primers.

The sample consisted of CD127- CD25+ CD4+ Tregs sorted from blood. This sequence joins TRBV5-1 and TRBJ2-5; TRBD1 matches 8 bases. The source of this sequence is a human donor in good health. The chain's CDR3 is CASSSGGWETQYF. In DNA, the CDR3 is TGCGCCAGCAGCTCAGGGGGCTGGGAGACCCAGTACTTC. The full variable domain, with the rest looked up from reference TRBV5-1 and TRBJ2-5, is KAGVTQTPRYLIKTRGQQVTLSCSPISGHRSVSWYQQTPGQGLQFLFEYFSETQRNKGNFPGRFSGRQFSNSRSEMNVSTLELGDSALYLCASSSGGWETQYFGPGTRLLVL.